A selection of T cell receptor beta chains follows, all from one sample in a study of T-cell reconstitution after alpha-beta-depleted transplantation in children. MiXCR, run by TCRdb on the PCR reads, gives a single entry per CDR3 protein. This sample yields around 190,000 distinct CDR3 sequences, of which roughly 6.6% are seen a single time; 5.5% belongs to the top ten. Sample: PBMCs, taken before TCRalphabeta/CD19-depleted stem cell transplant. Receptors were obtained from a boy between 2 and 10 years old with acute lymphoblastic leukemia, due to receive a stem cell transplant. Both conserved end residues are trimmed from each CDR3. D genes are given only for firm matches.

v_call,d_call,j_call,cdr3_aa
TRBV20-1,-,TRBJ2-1,SARGPPWTKRSYNEQF
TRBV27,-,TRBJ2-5,ASRAPGGETQY
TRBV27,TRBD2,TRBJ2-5,ASRGGYIRETQY
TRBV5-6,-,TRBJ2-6,AAARSGANVLT
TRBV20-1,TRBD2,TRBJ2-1,SARDLGLPSSYNEQF
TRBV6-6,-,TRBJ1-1,ASRSGVEAF
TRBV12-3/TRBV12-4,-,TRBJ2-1,ASSLGPRNNEQF
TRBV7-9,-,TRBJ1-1,ASSLSSGSAEAF
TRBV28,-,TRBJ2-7,ASCEVSYEQY
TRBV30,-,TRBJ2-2,AWSEGLDGELF
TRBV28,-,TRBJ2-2,ASSPTGGGSGELF
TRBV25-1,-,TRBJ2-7,ASSMLKGYEQY
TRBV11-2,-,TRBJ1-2,ASSLDISLIVGCGYT
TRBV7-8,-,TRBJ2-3,ASRLDRTDTQY
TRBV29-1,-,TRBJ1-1,SVGVGQKNTEAF
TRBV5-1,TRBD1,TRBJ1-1,ASSLGRDRSFSEAF
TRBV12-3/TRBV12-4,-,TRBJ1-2,ASSRRGRNYGYT
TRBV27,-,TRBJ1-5,ASSYMNQPQH
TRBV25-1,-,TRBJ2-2,ASGVGAAGELF
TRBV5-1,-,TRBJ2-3,ASSLVVSPDTDTQY
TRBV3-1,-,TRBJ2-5,ASSLFWQNQETQY
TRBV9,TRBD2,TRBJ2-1,ASSATSGGLSSYNEQF
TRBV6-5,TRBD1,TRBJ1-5,ASSRSRDRPYSNQPQH
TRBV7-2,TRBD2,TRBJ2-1,ASSLKMGLAGPIYNEQF
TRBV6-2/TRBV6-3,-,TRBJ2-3,ASSYQGSPGNTDTQY
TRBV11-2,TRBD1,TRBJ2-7,ASSLGAGQGRKY
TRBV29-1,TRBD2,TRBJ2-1,SAPGLAYNEQF
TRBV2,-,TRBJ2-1,ASSASELYNEQF
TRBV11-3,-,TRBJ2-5,ASSLPESSLKETQY
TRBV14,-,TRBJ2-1,ASSQESGLLYNEQF
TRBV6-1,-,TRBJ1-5,ASSSHLGVGRKENQPQH
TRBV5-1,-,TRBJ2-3,ASSFGLPGDTQY
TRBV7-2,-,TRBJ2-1,ASSSIWGLPRGEQF
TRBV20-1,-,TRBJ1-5,SARRDQRGFQPQH
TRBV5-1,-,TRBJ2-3,ASSLYKFTDTQY
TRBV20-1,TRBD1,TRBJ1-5,SARESGQGAFWPQH
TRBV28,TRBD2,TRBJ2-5,ASRLAGGIQETQY
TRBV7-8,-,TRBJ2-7,ASSQGLNSYEQY
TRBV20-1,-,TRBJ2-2,SARRTGELF
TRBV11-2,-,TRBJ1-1,ASSLEGALNTEAF
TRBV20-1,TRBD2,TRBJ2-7,SATGTRTLYQGGEQY
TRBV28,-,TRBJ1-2,AVGTPYRNGYT
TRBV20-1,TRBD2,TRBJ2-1,SAPIATQLAGGRDEQF
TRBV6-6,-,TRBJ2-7,ASSIGNEQY
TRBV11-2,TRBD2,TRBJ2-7,ASSLEGGGIIPYEQY
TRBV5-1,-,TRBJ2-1,ASRAQALNEQF
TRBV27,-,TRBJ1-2,ASNSAGTSYGYT
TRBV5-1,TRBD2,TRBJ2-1,ASSSGAGGKGNEQF
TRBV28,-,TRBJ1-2,ASNPPSNYNGYT